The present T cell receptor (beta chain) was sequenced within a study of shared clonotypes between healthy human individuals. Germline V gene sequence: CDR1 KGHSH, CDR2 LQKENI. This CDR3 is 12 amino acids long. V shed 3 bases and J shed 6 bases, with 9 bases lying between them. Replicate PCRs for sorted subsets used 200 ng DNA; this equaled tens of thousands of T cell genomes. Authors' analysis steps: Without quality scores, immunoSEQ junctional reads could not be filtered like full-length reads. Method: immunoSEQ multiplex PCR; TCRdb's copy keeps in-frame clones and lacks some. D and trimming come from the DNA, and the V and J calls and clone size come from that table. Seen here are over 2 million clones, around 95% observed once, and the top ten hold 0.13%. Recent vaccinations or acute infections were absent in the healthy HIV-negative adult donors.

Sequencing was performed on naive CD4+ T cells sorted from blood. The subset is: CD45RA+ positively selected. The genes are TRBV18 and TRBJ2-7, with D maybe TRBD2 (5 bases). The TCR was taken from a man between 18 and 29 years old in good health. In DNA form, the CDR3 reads TGTGCCAGCTCACCTCTGGACTCCGAGCAGTACTTC. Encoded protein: CASSPLDSEQYF. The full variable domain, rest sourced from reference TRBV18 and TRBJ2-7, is NAGVMQNPRHLVRRRGQEARLRCSPMKGHSHVYWYRQLPEEGLKFMVYLQKENIIDESGMPKERFSAEFPKEGPSILRIQQVVRGDSAAYFCASSPLDSEQYFGPGTRLTVT.